The entry below gives a single TCR beta chain sequence along with its context. Its antigen is unknown. CDR1 GTSNPN and CDR2 SVGIG come from the germline V gene (reference sequence). V was shortened by 4 bases and J by 0 bases, with 10 bases between the two germline ends. There are 15 residues in the CDR3. This sample is drawn from a study of Tregs in tolerant kidney transplant recipients. The repertoire was sequenced with immunoSEQ multiplex PCR; TCRdb's copy has only in-frame clones and lacks some. Of hundreds of thousands of clones listed, about 80% were seen once; the top ten hold around 0.6%. Thawed PBMCs were FACS-sorted into unstimulated CD4+CD25+CD127- regulatory T cells, CD4+CD25- non-regulatory cells, CD4 and CD8 cells. General study points: Biological reproducibility was not directly addressed, but technical replication error appeared minimal. Expanding Tregs on activated donor B cells appeared to best identify donor-specific TCRbeta clones.

Sequenced sample: CD4+ T cells from blood. The source is a human donor in good health. V and J are TRBV30 and TRBJ1-6; D ambiguous. This CDR3 reads CAWTFSYSYNSPLHF. CDR3 bases: TGTGCCTGGACATTCAGCTACTCCTATAATTCACCCCTCCACTTT.